This T cell receptor beta chain was retrieved from a study of blood T cells in healthy people across ages. For the second PCR, which ran for about 6 to 12 cycles, a sample-barcoded 5' primer and a J-beta primer mix were used. Each cDNA molecule was tagged by a template-switch adaptor with 12 random nucleotides. TCRdb processed the 5' RACE reads anew with MiXCR; each CDR3 protein has one entry. The sample has roughly 800,000 distinct CDR3 sequences, about 53% seen once. A single count supports this clonotype. Its antigen is currently unknown. V was pared by 4 bases and J by 0 bases, with 10 bases between. Germline V gene lookup returns CDR1 SQVTM and CDR2 ANQGSEA. This CDR3 is built from 13 residues. General observations from the study: Relative to aged donors, long-lived donors carried more naive CD4+ cells and displayed higher diversity. A strong correlation was found between TCR beta diversity and the percentage of naive T cells.

The sequencing input was blood. This sequence originates from a man of 80 years or more in good health. The chain uses TRBV29-1 and TRBJ2-7; D uncertain. The CDR3 region is CSVGVYGSYEQYF. The CDR3 DNA reads TGCAGCGTTGGTGTTTACGGCTCCTACGAGCAGTACTTC.